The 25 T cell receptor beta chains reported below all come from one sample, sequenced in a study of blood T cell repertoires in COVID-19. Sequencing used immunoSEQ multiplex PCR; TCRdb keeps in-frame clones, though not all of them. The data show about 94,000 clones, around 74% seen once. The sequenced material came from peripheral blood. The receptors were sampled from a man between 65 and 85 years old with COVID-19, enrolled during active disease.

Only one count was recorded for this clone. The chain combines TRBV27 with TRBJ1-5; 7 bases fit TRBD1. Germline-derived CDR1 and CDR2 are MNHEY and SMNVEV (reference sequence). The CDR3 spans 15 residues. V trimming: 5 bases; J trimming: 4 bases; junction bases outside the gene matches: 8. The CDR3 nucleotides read TGTGCCAGCAGTCTTTTTGGGACAGCTAATCAGCCCCAGCATTTT. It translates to CASSLFGTANQPQHF.

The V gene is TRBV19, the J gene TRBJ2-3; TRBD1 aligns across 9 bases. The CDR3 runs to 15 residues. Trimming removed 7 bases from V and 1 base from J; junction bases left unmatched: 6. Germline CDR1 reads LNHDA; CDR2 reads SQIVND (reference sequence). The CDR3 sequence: CASTDRGEGTDTQYF. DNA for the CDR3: TGTGCCAGTACCGACAGGGGGGAAGGCACAGATACGCAGTATTTT.

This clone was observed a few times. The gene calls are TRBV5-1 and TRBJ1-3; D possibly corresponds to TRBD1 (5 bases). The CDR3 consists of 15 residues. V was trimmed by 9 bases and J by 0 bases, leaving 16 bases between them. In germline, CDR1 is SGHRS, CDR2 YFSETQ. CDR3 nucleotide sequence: TGCGCCACCACGGAGGGACCGAACTCTGGAAACACCATATATTTT. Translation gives CATTEGPNSGNTIYF.

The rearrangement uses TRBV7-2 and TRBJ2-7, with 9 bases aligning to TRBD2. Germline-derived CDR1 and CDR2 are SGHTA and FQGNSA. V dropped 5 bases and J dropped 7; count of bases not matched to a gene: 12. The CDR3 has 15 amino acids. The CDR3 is CASSPEPSGTGEQYF. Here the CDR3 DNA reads TGTGCCAGCAGCCCCGAGCCTAGCGGGACTGGGGAGCAGTACTTC.

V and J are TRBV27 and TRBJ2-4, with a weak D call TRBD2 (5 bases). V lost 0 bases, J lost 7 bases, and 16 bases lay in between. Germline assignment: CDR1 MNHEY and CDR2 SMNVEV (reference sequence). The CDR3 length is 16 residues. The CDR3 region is CASSLSIGEWVNIQYF. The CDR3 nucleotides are TGTGCCAGCAGTTTATCGATCGGGGAGTGGGTCAACATTCAGTACTTC.

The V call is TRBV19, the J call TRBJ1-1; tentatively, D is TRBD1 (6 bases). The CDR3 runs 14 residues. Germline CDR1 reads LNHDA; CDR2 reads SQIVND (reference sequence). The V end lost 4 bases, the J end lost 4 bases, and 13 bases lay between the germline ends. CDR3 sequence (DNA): TGTGCCAGTAGTACCGGGGGAGGGGGCACTGAAGCTTTCTTT. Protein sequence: CASSTGGGGTEAFF. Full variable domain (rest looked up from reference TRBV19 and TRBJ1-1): DGGITQSPKYLFRKEGQNVTLSCEQNLNHDAMYWYRQDPGQGLRLIYYSQIVNDFQKGDIAEGYSVSREKKESFPLTVTSAQKNPTAFYLCASSTGGGGTEAFFGQGTRLTVV.

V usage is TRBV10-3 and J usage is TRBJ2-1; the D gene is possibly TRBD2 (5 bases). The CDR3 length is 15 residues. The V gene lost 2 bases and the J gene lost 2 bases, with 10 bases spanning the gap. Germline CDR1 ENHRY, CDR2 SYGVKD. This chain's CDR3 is CAISEKVGAYNEQFF. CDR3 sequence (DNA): TGTGCCATCAGTGAGAAGGTGGGAGCCTACAATGAGCAGTTCTTC.

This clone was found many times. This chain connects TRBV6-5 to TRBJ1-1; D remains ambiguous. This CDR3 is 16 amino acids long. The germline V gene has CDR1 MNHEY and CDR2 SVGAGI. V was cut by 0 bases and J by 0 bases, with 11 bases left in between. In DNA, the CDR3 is TGTGCCAGCAGTTACTCCCCTAACCTCATGAACACTGAAGCTTTCTTT. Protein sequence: CASSYSPNLMNTEAFF.

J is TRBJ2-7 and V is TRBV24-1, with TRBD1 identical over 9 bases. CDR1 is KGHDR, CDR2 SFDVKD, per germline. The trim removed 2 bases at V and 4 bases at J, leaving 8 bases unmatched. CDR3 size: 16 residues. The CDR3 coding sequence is TGTGCCACCAGTGATTCCCAACCGGGACAGGGTTACGAGCAGTACTTC. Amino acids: CATSDSQPGQGYEQYF.

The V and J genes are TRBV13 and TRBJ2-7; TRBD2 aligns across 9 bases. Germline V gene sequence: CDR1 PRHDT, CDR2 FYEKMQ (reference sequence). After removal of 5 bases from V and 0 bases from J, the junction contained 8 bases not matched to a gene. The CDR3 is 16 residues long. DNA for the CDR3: TGTGCCAGCAGCCAAGCACTAGCGGGCTTCTCCTACGAGCAGTACTTC. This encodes CASSQALAGFSYEQYF.

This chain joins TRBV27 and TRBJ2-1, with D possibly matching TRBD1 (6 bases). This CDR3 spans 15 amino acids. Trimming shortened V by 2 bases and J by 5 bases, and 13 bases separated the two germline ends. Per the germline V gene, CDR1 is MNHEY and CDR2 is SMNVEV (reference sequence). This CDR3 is CASSLTGWDNNEQFF. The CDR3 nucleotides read TGTGCCAGCAGTTTAACAGGTTGGGACAACAATGAGCAGTTCTTC.

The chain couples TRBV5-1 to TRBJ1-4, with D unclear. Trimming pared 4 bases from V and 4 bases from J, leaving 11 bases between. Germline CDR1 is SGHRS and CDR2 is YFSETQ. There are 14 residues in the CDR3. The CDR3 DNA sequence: TGCGCCAGCAGCCCCGGGATGTATAATGAAAAACTGTTTTTT. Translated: CASSPGMYNEKLFF.

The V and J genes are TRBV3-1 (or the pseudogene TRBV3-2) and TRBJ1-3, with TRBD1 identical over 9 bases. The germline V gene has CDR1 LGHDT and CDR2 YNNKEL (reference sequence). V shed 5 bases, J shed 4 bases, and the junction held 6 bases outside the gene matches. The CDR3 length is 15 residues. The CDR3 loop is CASSLPGQGGNTIYF. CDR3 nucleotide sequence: TGTGCCAGCAGCTTACCGGGACAGGGAGGAAACACCATATATTTT.

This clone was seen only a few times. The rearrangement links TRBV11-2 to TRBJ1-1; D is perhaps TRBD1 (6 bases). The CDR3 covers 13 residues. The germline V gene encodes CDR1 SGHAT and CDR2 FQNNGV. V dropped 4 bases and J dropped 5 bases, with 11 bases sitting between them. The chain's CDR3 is CASSSYRETEAFF. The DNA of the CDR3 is TGTGCCAGCAGCTCATACAGGGAAACTGAAGCTTTCTTT.

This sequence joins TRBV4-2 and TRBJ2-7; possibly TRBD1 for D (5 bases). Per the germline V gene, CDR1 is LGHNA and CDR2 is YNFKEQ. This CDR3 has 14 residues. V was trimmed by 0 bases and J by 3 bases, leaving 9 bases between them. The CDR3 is CASSQDIQDYEQYF. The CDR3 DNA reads TGTGCCAGCAGCCAAGATATACAGGACTACGAGCAGTACTTC.

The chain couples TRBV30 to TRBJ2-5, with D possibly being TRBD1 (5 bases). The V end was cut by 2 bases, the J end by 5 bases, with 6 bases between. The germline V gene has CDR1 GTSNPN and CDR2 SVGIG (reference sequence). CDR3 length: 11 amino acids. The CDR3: CAWSWGETQYF. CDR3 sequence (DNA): TGTGCCTGGAGTTGGGGCGAGACCCAGTACTTC.

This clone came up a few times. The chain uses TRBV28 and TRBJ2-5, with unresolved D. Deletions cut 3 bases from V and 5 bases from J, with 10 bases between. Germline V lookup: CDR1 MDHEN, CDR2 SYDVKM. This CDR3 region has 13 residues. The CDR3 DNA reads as TGTGCCAGCAGTTTGGGTCAGGCTGAGACCCAGTACTTC. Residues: CASSLGQAETQYF.

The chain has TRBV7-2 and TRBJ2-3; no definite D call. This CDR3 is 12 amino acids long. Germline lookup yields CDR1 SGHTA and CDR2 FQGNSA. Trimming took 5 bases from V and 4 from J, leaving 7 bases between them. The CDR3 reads CASSPPADTQYF. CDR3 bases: TGTGCCAGCAGCCCCCCCGCAGATACGCAGTATTTT.

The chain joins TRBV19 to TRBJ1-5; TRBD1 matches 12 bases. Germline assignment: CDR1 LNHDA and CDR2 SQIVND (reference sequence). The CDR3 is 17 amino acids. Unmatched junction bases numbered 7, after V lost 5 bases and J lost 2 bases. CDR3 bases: TGTGCCAGTAGTGTCCGGGACAGGGGGCTAGGCAATCAGCCCCAGCATTTT. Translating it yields CASSVRDRGLGNQPQHF. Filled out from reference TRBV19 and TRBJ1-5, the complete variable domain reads DGGITQSPKYLFRKEGQNVTLSCEQNLNHDAMYWYRQDPGQGLRLIYYSQIVNDFQKGDIAEGYSVSREKKESFPLTVTSAQKNPTAFYLCASSVRDRGLGNQPQHFGDGTRLSIL.

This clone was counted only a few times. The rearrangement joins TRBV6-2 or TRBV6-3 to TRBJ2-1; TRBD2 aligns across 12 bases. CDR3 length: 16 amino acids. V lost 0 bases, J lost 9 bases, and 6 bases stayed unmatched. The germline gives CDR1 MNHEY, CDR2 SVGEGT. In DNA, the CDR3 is TGTGCCAGCAGTTACTCAGGGCTAGCGGGAGGGGGTGAGCAGTTCTTC. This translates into CASSYSGLAGGGEQFF.

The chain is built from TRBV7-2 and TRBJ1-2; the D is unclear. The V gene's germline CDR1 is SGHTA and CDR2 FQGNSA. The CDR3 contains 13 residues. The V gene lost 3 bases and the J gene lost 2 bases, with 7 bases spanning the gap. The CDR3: CASSFGQNYGYTF. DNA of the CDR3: TGTGCCAGCAGCTTTGGGCAGAACTATGGCTACACCTTC.

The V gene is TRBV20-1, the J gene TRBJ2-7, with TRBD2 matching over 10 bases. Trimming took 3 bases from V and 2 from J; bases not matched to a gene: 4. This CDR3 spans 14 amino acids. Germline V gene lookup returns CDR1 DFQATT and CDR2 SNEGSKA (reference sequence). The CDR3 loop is CSASRTSGAYEQYF. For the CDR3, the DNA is TGCAGTGCTAGTAGGACTAGCGGAGCCTACGAGCAGTACTTC.

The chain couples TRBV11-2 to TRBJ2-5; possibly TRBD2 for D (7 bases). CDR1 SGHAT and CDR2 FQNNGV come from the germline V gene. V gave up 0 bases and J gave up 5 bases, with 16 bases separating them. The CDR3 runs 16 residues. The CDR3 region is CASSLEGPGGLETQYF. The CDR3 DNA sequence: TGTGCCAGCAGCTTAGAAGGGCCCGGGGGGCTGGAGACCCAGTACTTC.

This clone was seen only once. The CDR3 loop is CASSYSLTGLNTEAFF. The CDR3 DNA reads TGTGCCAGCAGTTACTCGTTGACAGGGTTAAACACTGAAGCTTTCTTT. This rearrangement joins TRBV6-2 or TRBV6-3 to TRBJ1-1; TRBD1 matches at 7 bases. V shed 0 bases and J 2 bases; nucleotides not matched to a gene: 6. The CDR3 has 16 residues. Germline V gene lookup returns CDR1 MNHEY and CDR2 SVGEGT.

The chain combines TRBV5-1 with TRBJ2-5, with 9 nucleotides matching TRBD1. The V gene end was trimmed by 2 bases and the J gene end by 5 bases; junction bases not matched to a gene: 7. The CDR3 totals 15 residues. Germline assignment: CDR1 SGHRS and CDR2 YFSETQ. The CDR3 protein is CASSLQGATYETQYF. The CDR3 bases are TGCGCCAGCAGCTTACAGGGGGCAACTTACGAGACCCAGTACTTC.